Presented here are 17 T cell receptor beta chains from one specimen sequenced in a study of T cell repertoires in cytomegalovirus infection. TCRdb used MiXCR to reprocess the reads, holding one entry per CDR3 protein. Here the sample spans about 320,000 distinct CDR3 sequences, more than 8% being singletons. Sequenced: PBMCs. These receptors originate from a human donor in good health (CMV status not recorded). Some clones in this sample may be carry-over from other donors' samples.

This clonotype was seen more than once but under ten times. The rearrangement joins TRBV3-1 to TRBJ2-2; tentative D call: TRBD2 (6 bases). The V and J ends lost 2 bases and 6 bases respectively, with 16 bases between them. Germline V lookup: CDR1 LGHDT, CDR2 YNNKEL (reference sequence). This CDR3 is 16 amino acids long. The CDR3 here is CASSQTEGKLAGELFF. The CDR3 nucleotides read TGTGCCAGCAGCCAAACGGAGGGGAAATTAGCCGGGGAGCTGTTTTTT.

At least ten counts were recorded for this clonotype. The CDR3: CASSLGGAGGRSYNEQFF. DNA for the CDR3: TGTGCCAGCAGCTTAGGGGGAGCGGGAGGACGCTCCTACAATGAGCAGTTCTTC. This chain joins TRBV7-9 and TRBJ2-1; TRBD2 matches at 9 bases. With V trimmed by 1 base and J by 0 bases, 7 bases remained unmatched. Germline values: CDR1 SEHNR, CDR2 FQNEAQ (reference sequence). This CDR3 contains 18 residues.

This clonotype was picked up many times. This chain links TRBV7-2 with TRBJ1-5; D perhaps matches TRBD1 (6 bases). Germline CDR1 reads SGHTA; CDR2 reads FQGNSA. CDR3 length: 14 amino acids. Trimming left V 3 bases short and J 3 bases short, with 9 bases between. CDR3 in DNA: TGTGCCAGCAGCTTGAGACAGGACAATCAGCCCCAGCATTTT. It encodes CASSLRQDNQPQHF.

The V call is TRBV12-3 or TRBV12-4, the J call TRBJ1-5; D gene uncertain. V dropped 6 bases and J dropped 5 bases, with 11 bases sitting between them. This CDR3 spans 13 amino acids. The CDR3 here is CASRDGRYQPQHF. The CDR3 nucleotides are TGTGCCAGCAGAGACGGCAGATATCAGCCCCAGCATTTT.

This clonotype was observed a handful of times. The chain employs TRBV7-8 and TRBJ1-4; D might be TRBD1 (6 bases). The CDR3 is 15 residues long. Per germline, CDR1 SGHVS and CDR2 FQNEAQ. Trimming took off 5 bases at V and 1 base at J, with 11 bases between the two ends. The CDR3 bases are TGTGCCAGCAGCCTTCGACAGGAAACTAATGAAAAACTGTTTTTT. Translating it yields CASSLRQETNEKLFF.

In its sample, this clonotype was seen many times. The V call is TRBV4-2, the J call TRBJ1-1; 11 nucleotides align to TRBD1. Germline assignment: CDR1 LGHNA and CDR2 YNFKEQ. The V gene end was trimmed by 0 bases and the J gene end by 0 bases; junction bases not matched to a gene: 9. The CDR3 has 19 amino acids. CDR3 nucleotides: TGTGCCAGCAGCCAAGACCCGGGGACAGGGGGTCGCATGAACACTGAAGCTTTCTTT. Protein product: CASSQDPGTGGRMNTEAFF.

V gene TRBV11-1 combines with J gene TRBJ2-7, with 10 bases identical to TRBD1. The ends lost 6 bases at V and 1 base at J; junction bases unmatched: 6. Germline V CDR1 and CDR2: SGHAT, FQDESV (reference sequence). The CDR3 spans 15 residues. The DNA for the CDR3 is TGTGCCAGCAGTAAACCGGGACAGGGGTCCTACGAGCAGTACTTC. Amino acids: CASSKPGQGSYEQYF.

This clonotype was picked up a small number of times. The chain recombines TRBV18 with TRBJ1-4, with D possibly matching TRBD1 (5 bases). CDR1 KGHSH and CDR2 LQKENI come from the germline V gene. This CDR3 region has 17 residues. Trimming cost V 0 bases and J 0 bases, with 11 bases left between them. The DNA of the CDR3 is TGTGCCAGCTCACCACCGGGGGTGACATCAACTAATGAAAAACTGTTTTTT. This gives the protein CASSPPGVTSTNEKLFF.

The chain combines TRBV7-2 with TRBJ2-1, with 10 positions matching TRBD2. Looked up from germline, CDR1 is SGHTA and CDR2 is FQGNSA. The CDR3 is made up of 18 amino acids. Trimming took 5 bases from V and 3 from J; bases not matched to a gene: 13. CDR3 protein: CASSLNTPGLALYNEQFF. The DNA of the CDR3 is TGTGCCAGCAGCCTGAACACTCCGGGACTAGCGCTCTACAATGAGCAGTTCTTC.

This clonotype has ten or more counts. The V gene is TRBV19, the J gene TRBJ1-2, with D possibly TRBD1 on 6 matching bases. Germline V gives CDR1 LNHDA, CDR2 SQIVND (reference sequence). This CDR3 contains 14 residues. V dropped 5 bases and J dropped 5 bases, with 15 bases sitting between them. DNA for the CDR3: TGTGCCAGTAGTGCCCGCGCACAGGGATATGGCTACACCTTC. Protein sequence: CASSARAQGYGYTF.

This clonotype has only a few counts. The chain uses TRBV12-3 or TRBV12-4 and TRBJ1-1; tentatively, D is TRBD1 (6 bases). The CDR3 runs to 14 residues. Trimming took 3 bases from V and 5 from J, leaving 13 bases between them. The CDR3 region is CASSLRGAHTEAFF. The CDR3 DNA reads TGTGCCAGCAGTTTGCGGGGGGCGCATACTGAAGCTTTCTTT.

In this sample, this clonotype turned up many times. The V and J genes are TRBV7-2 and TRBJ2-7; 7 bases agree with TRBD2. This CDR3 comprises 13 residues. Germline V gene sequence: CDR1 SGHTA, CDR2 FQGNSA. Trimming cost V 1 base and J 6 bases; bases outside gene matches: 3. CDR3 DNA: TGTGCCAGCAGCTTAGTGCTAGCGGTCGAGCAGTACTTC. Residues: CASSLVLAVEQYF.

The J gene is TRBJ2-5, the V gene TRBV28; 7 nucleotides line up with TRBD1. This CDR3 spans 14 amino acids. Losses at the gene ends were 4 bases for V and 2 bases for J; bases not matched to a gene: 4. CDR1 MDHEN and CDR2 SYDVKM come from the germline V gene. In DNA form, the CDR3 reads TGTGCCAGCAGTTACCCGGGACAGCAAGAGACCCAGTACTTC. Protein: CASSYPGQQETQYF.

DNA of the CDR3: TGTGCCAGCAGTTTCGGGACGGCGGGGCGAGAGACCCAGTACTTC. It encodes CASSFGTAGRETQYF. The chain couples TRBV27 to TRBJ2-5; D might be TRBD2 (6 bases). The CDR3 runs 15 residues. V was shortened by 3 bases and J by 4 bases, with 15 bases between the two germline ends. Germline-derived CDR1 and CDR2 are MNHEY and SMNVEV (reference sequence).

This clonotype was found many times. The V and J genes are TRBV7-8 and TRBJ2-7, with D unclear. CDR3 length: 11 residues. The ends were cut back, 2 bases at V and 6 bases at J, with 5 bases in the middle. Looked up from germline, CDR1 is SGHVS and CDR2 is FQNEAQ. The CDR3 spells CASSLSLEQYF. The CDR3 bases are TGTGCCAGCAGCTTAAGTCTCGAGCAGTACTTC.

This clonotype showed up many times. V is TRBV28 and J is TRBJ1-1, with 8 bases aligning to TRBD1. This CDR3 is 15 amino acids long. V shed 7 bases and J 7 bases; nucleotides not matched to a gene: 14. Per germline, CDR1 MDHEN and CDR2 SYDVKM. The CDR3 DNA sequence: TGTGCCAGCACCCCGTCGGCAGGGGGCTCCTATGAAGCTTTCTTT. Amino acid sequence: CASTPSAGGSYEAFF.

The V call is TRBV20-1, the J call TRBJ1-2, with TRBD1 as a possible D gene (6 bases). The CDR3 is made up of 17 amino acids. Trimming pared 0 bases from V and 2 bases from J, leaving 19 bases between. The germline V gene has CDR1 DFQATT and CDR2 SNEGSKA (reference sequence). The CDR3, as DNA: TGCAGTGCTAGAGATATGTCGGGGAAGAGGGGGAACTATGGCTACACCTTC. This gives the protein CSARDMSGKRGNYGYTF.